Following are 18 T cell receptor beta chains from one sample sequenced in a study of blood T cell repertoires in COVID-19 (dated by TCRdb to about 2020). The library was built by means of the immunoSEQ multiplex PCR assay. Drawn from immuneACCESS, this table holds only the in-frame rearrangements with V and J called that TCRdb kept. Clones are partly lost; checked studies trace under half to an unresolved V gene and leave the rest unexplained. The sample table contains fewer than 450,000 clones; only one count was recorded for around 90% of them. The ten largest make up about 0.6% of the sample. Source material: PBMCs or T cells enriched from blood (not recorded which). All receptors come from a man between 18 and 35 years old who had recovered from COVID-19.

The V call is TRBV11-1, the J call TRBJ2-2, with 9 bases identical to TRBD1. With 6 bases clipped from V and 6 bases from J, the junction kept 5 bases outside the gene matches. From germline, CDR1 is SGHAT and CDR2 FQDESV (reference sequence). CDR3 length equals 14 residues. CDR3 DNA sequence: TGTGCCAGCAGGTGGGACAGGGAAGCCGGGGAGCTGTTTTTT. It encodes CASRWDREAGELFF.

This chain joins TRBV5-1 and TRBJ1-4, with TRBD1 matching over 9 bases. Germline CDR1 and CDR2: SGHRS and YFSETQ. V lost 7 bases and J lost 8; bases outside the gene matches: 9. CDR3 length equals 14 residues. The CDR3 DNA reads as TGCGCCAGCGAACAGGGGGCGCCGGACGAAAAACTGTTTTTT. Its translation: CASEQGAPDEKLFF.

This chain uses TRBV5-4 with TRBJ2-3, with D hard to call. Germline lookup yields CDR1 SGHNT and CDR2 YYREEE (reference sequence). The CDR3 runs to 14 residues. Trimming shortened V by 1 base and J by 1 base, and 7 bases separated the two germline ends. The DNA for the CDR3 is TGTGCCAGCAGCTTGCTTCCAGGCACAGATACGCAGTATTTT. This translates into CASSLLPGTDTQYF.

V is TRBV10-3 and J is TRBJ2-7; no clear D gene. Germline CDR1 is ENHRY and CDR2 is SYGVKD. The germline V and J ends were trimmed by 4 bases and 0 bases, with 7 bases remaining between them. This CDR3 is built from 13 residues. This CDR3 reads CAISVQSSYEQYF. The CDR3 DNA follows: TGTGCCATCAGTGTACAGAGCTCCTACGAGCAGTACTTC.

The DNA for the CDR3 is TGTGCCAGCAGTTACTTGCGAGGCAATCAGCCCCAGCATTTT. It translates to CASSYLRGNQPQHF. The rearrangement links TRBV6-5 to TRBJ1-5, with D hard to call. Germline V gene lookup returns CDR1 MNHEY and CDR2 SVGAGI. CDR3 length: 14 amino acids. V lost 1 base, J lost 2 bases, and 6 bases lay in between.

The chain combines TRBV9 with TRBJ1-1; D gene ambiguous. Trimming pared 0 bases from V and 1 base from J, leaving 7 bases between. The CDR3 has 14 residues. CDR1 SGDLS and CDR2 YYNGEE come from the germline V gene. The CDR3 DNA is TGTGCCAGCAGCGTAGGGCAAAGGAACACTGAAGCTTTCTTT. This gives the protein CASSVGQRNTEAFF.

The V gene is TRBV2, the J gene TRBJ1-5; D unresolved. Germline CDR1 reads SNHLY; CDR2 reads FYNNEI. V gave up 7 bases and J gave up 1 base, with 14 bases separating them. This CDR3 has 15 residues. This CDR3 reads CASTTTGISNQPQHF. The CDR3, as DNA: TGTGCCAGCACTACCACTGGTATCAGCAATCAGCCCCAGCATTTT.

As DNA, the CDR3 is TGCGCCAGCAGCCAAATACGGGACATTAACTATGGCTACACCTTC. Translated, it gives CASSQIRDINYGYTF. This chain connects TRBV4-1 to TRBJ1-2; the D gene is possibly TRBD1 (6 bases). Germline V gene data show CDR1 as MGHRA and CDR2 as YSYEKL. This CDR3 is 15 amino acids long. Between the trimmed V and J ends, which lost 2 bases and 1 base, there was a span of 11 bases.

The chain employs TRBV4-2 and TRBJ2-7; perhaps TRBD1 as D (5 bases). The germline V gene encodes CDR1 LGHNA and CDR2 YNFKEQ. With 1 base removed from V and 0 bases from J, the gap between germline ends came to 13 bases. This CDR3 spans 16 amino acids. CDR3: CASSQVPGQSSYEQYF. CDR3 nucleotides: TGTGCCAGCAGCCAAGTACCAGGGCAGAGCTCCTACGAGCAGTACTTC.

The J gene is TRBJ2-7, the V gene TRBV19; 9 nucleotides align to TRBD1. V shed 5 bases, J shed 1 base, and the junction held 6 bases outside the gene matches. This CDR3 has 15 amino acids. Germline assignment: CDR1 LNHDA and CDR2 SQIVND (reference sequence). The CDR3 DNA is TGTGCCAGTAGTCGGACCGGGACAGGGTCCTACGAGCAGTACTTC. Amino acid sequence: CASSRTGTGSYEQYF.

V gene TRBV3-1 (or the pseudogene TRBV3-2) combines with J gene TRBJ1-1; TRBD1 agrees at 10 bases. V trimming: 4 bases; J trimming: 8 bases; junction bases outside the gene matches: 7. Germline CDR1 reads LGHDT; CDR2 reads YNNKEL (reference sequence). The length of the CDR3 is 14 residues. The CDR3 coding sequence is TGTGCCAGCAGCCCCGGGACAGGGGAGGCCGAAGCTTTCTTT. This sequence encodes CASSPGTGEAEAFF.

The chain joins TRBV4-1 to TRBJ1-1; tentatively, D is TRBD1 (5 bases). The CDR3 spans 14 residues. Germline CDR1 MGHRA, CDR2 YSYEKL. V was cut by 3 bases and J by 4 bases, with 12 bases left in between. The CDR3 reads CASSHIQVPTEAFF. Written as DNA, the CDR3 is TGCGCCAGCAGCCATATACAGGTCCCCACTGAAGCTTTCTTT.

The chain employs TRBV6-6 and TRBJ1-1; D is undetermined. V gave up 6 bases and J gave up 3 bases, with 23 bases separating them. Germline V gives CDR1 MNHNY, CDR2 SVGAGI (reference sequence). The CDR3 has 17 residues. The CDR3 region is CASSRTRRRLYDTEAFF. The CDR3 DNA reads as TGTGCCAGCAGCCGAACAAGGAGAAGGTTATATGACACTGAAGCTTTCTTT.

This clone was found once. The CDR3 here is CASGGSSYNEQFF. CDR3 bases: TGTGCCAGCGGGGGGAGCTCCTACAATGAGCAGTTCTTC. V usage is TRBV12-3 or TRBV12-4 and J usage is TRBJ2-1, with a tentative D call TRBD2 (6 bases). V was shortened by 8 bases and J by 0 bases, with 8 bases between the two germline ends. The CDR3 covers 13 residues.

Only one count was recorded for this clone. The identical CDR3 is also encoded by other nucleotide sequences in the sample. V gene TRBV5-1 combines with J gene TRBJ2-3, with TRBD1 identical over 8 bases. Germline V gene sequence: CDR1 SGHRS, CDR2 YFSETQ. V lost 0 bases and J lost 6; bases outside the gene matches: 6. The CDR3 contains 15 residues. Written as DNA, the CDR3 is TGCGCCAGCAGCTTGGTGGGCAGGGGGCCGGATACGCAGTATTTT. Encoded protein: CASSLVGRGPDTQYF.

V usage is TRBV5-1 and J usage is TRBJ2-3, with D possibly TRBD1 on 5 matching bases. Per the germline V gene, CDR1 is SGHRS and CDR2 is YFSETQ. CDR3 length equals 15 residues. Trimming took off 0 bases at V and 2 bases at J, with 10 bases between the two ends. In DNA, the CDR3 is TGCGCCAGCAGCTTGGAGGGGTACCTCACAGATACGCAGTATTTT. Translating it yields CASSLEGYLTDTQYF.

This rearrangement joins TRBV5-1 to TRBJ2-5; possibly TRBD2 for D (5 bases). The CDR3 is 12 amino acids. Per germline, CDR1 SGHRS and CDR2 YFSETQ. V lost 0 bases to trimming and J lost 5 bases, with 5 bases between them. The CDR3 DNA reads as TGCGCCAGCAGCTTGGGGGAGGAGACCCAGTACTTC. Translation gives CASSLGEETQYF. Full variable domain (remainder filled in from reference TRBV5-1 and TRBJ2-5): KAGVTQTPRYLIKTRGQQVTLSCSPISGHRSVSWYQQTPGQGLQFLFEYFSETQRNKGNFPGRFSGRQFSNSRSEMNVSTLELGDSALYLCASSLGEETQYFGPGTRLLVL.

This rearrangement joins TRBV9 to TRBJ1-4, with D maybe TRBD1 (6 bases). Germline-derived CDR1 and CDR2 are SGDLS and YYNGEE. The length of the CDR3 is 14 residues. The V gene lost 2 bases and the J gene lost 4 bases, with 9 bases spanning the gap. The CDR3 reads CASSVTGINEKLFF. CDR3 nucleotides: TGTGCCAGCAGCGTCACAGGGATTAATGAAAAACTGTTTTTT.